The 18 T cell receptor beta chains listed next were all sequenced from one sample in a study of blood T cell repertoires in COVID-19. Repertoires were generated with immunoSEQ multiplex PCR, while TCRdb's copy carries only in-frame clones and drops some. The sample has 450,000 to 500,000 clones, roughly 85% seen once. The sample was peripheral blood. The receptors were gathered from a human donor in a cohort sampled during active COVID-19.

The CDR3 DNA sequence: TGCAGCGTTGAAATCGCGGGGGGCACTGAAGCTTTCTTT. It yields the protein CSVEIAGGTEAFF. This chain links TRBV29-1 with TRBJ1-1; D might be TRBD1 (5 bases). The CDR3 has 13 residues. Germline lookup yields CDR1 SQVTM and CDR2 ANQGSEA. Trimming left V 2 bases short and J 4 bases short, with 11 bases between.

This chain connects TRBV19 to TRBJ2-7, with 7 bases lining up with TRBD2. The CDR3 runs to 17 residues. Germline-derived CDR1 and CDR2 are LNHDA and SQIVND (reference sequence). With 3 bases clipped from V and 6 bases from J, the junction kept 17 bases outside the gene matches. The CDR3 is CASSIFRVVAGVGEQYF. The CDR3 region has the DNA TGTGCCAGTAGTATTTTCCGTGTAGTGGCGGGAGTCGGCGAGCAGTACTTC.

This chain joins TRBV19 and TRBJ1-2; 11 bases are shared with TRBD1. Germline CDR1 reads LNHDA; CDR2 reads SQIVND (reference sequence). The CDR3 totals 14 residues. The junction had 7 bases not matched to a gene; V was cut back by 6 bases and J by 7 bases. The CDR3 loop is CASSSPGQGVGYTF. CDR3 coding DNA: TGTGCCAGTAGCTCACCGGGACAGGGGGTTGGCTACACCTTC. The variable domain in full, completed from reference TRBV19 and TRBJ1-2, reads DGGITQSPKYLFRKEGQNVTLSCEQNLNHDAMYWYRQDPGQGLRLIYYSQIVNDFQKGDIAEGYSVSREKKESFPLTVTSAQKNPTAFYLCASSSPGQGVGYTFGSGTRLTVV.

V usage is TRBV5-1 and J usage is TRBJ2-2, with 10 bases lining up with TRBD1. The junction had 11 bases not matched to a gene; V was cut back by 4 bases and J by 5 bases. Germline V gene sequence: CDR1 SGHRS, CDR2 YFSETQ. The CDR3 sequence is 17 residues long. Here the CDR3 DNA reads TGCGCCAGCAGCCCACTCGCCTCGGGACAGGGGACCGGGGAGCTGTTTTTT. Protein sequence: CASSPLASGQGTGELFF.

The V call is TRBV9, the J call TRBJ2-5; D may be TRBD1 (5 bases). CDR3 length: 13 residues. The V and J ends lost 4 bases and 1 base respectively, with 8 bases between them. Germline lookup yields CDR1 SGDLS and CDR2 YYNGEE. For the CDR3, the DNA is TGTGCCAGCAGCTTGGGGCCCCAAGAGACCCAGTACTTC. Protein sequence: CASSLGPQETQYF.

The gene calls are TRBV4-2 and TRBJ2-3; D may be TRBD2 (5 bases). CDR1 and CDR2 (germline): LGHNA, YNFKEQ. This CDR3 spans 14 amino acids. The V and J ends lost 0 bases and 5 bases respectively, with 9 bases between them. This chain's CDR3 is CASSQERGRDTQYF. For the CDR3, the DNA is TGTGCCAGCAGCCAAGAACGGGGTCGAGATACGCAGTATTTT.

The chain links TRBV30 to TRBJ1-1, with a possible D match to TRBD1 (6 bases). V was shortened by 2 bases and J by 3 bases, with 16 bases between the two germline ends. Per germline, CDR1 GTSNPN and CDR2 SVGIG (reference sequence). The CDR3 has 15 residues. In nucleotides, the CDR3 is TGTGCCTGGAGTCACGGGGGGGGCCTGGACACTGAAGCTTTCTTT. Translated, it gives CAWSHGGGLDTEAFF. Combining the CDR3 with reference TRBV30 and TRBJ1-1 gives the whole variable domain SQTIHQWPATLVQPVGSPLSLECTVEGTSNPNLYWYRQAAGRGLQLLFYSVGIGQISSEVPQNLSASRPQDRQFILSSKKLLLSDSGFYLCAWSHGGGLDTEAFFGQGTRLTVV.

The rearrangement joins TRBV19 to TRBJ1-4, with D unclear. Trimming pared 4 bases from V and 7 bases from J, leaving 19 bases between. Germline V lookup: CDR1 LNHDA, CDR2 SQIVND (reference sequence). This CDR3 region has 16 residues. The CDR3 is CASSSRPAGGSEKLFF. The CDR3 coding sequence is TGTGCCAGTAGTAGCAGGCCAGCCGGAGGTAGTGAAAAACTGTTTTTT.

The gene calls are TRBV5-8 and TRBJ1-4, with TRBD1 identical over 9 bases. The ends lost 4 bases at V and 3 bases at J; junction bases unmatched: 7. The CDR3 extends over 16 amino acids. Germline CDR1 is SGHTS and CDR2 is YDEGEE. The DNA of the CDR3 is TGTGCCAGCAGCCGGGGACAGGGAGGGGCTAATGAAAAACTGTTTTTT. Protein product: CASSRGQGGANEKLFF.

The chain recombines TRBV5-4 with TRBJ1-2; D remains ambiguous. Trimming cost V 1 base and J 13 bases, with 20 bases left between them. Germline values: CDR1 SGHNT, CDR2 YYREEE (reference sequence). CDR3 length: 14 residues. The CDR3 sequence: CASSLRQPPGLGTF. CDR3 coding DNA: TGTGCCAGCAGCTTGCGGCAGCCCCCGGGATTAGGCACCTTC.

The chain links TRBV18 to TRBJ1-5; 12 bases fit TRBD1. This CDR3 comprises 15 residues. Trimming at V came to 6 bases and at J to 7 bases, leaving 7 bases not matched to a gene. Germline V gives CDR1 KGHSH, CDR2 LQKENI. This chain's CDR3 is CASSPGQGAGQPQHF. The DNA of the CDR3 is TGTGCCAGCTCTCCGGGACAGGGGGCAGGACAGCCCCAGCATTTT.

The chain couples TRBV7-3 to TRBJ2-7, with 13 bases lining up with TRBD2. V was pared by 5 bases and J by 5 bases, with 15 bases of the junction left unmatched. This CDR3 has 18 residues. Germline V gene data show CDR1 as SGHTA and CDR2 as FQGTGA. CDR3 in DNA: TGTGCCAGCAGCCCACAGGGGACTAGCGGGACGTATGGGGACGAGCAGTACTTC. Amino acids: CASSPQGTSGTYGDEQYF.

This clone has only one observation. The genes are TRBV7-9 and TRBJ1-2; tentatively, D is TRBD1 (6 bases). The length of the CDR3 is 14 residues. CDR1 is SEHNR and CDR2 is FQNEAQ in the germline V gene (reference sequence). Trimming took off 2 bases at V and 6 bases at J, with 13 bases between the two ends. CDR3 in DNA: TGTGCCAGCAGCTTAAGTGGAGGGGGGGATGGCTACACCTTC. Residues: CASSLSGGGDGYTF.

The table lists this clone with a few counts. CDR3 region: CATSDSAGALNEQFF. The CDR3 DNA follows: TGTGCCACCAGTGATTCGGCAGGGGCACTCAATGAGCAGTTCTTC. This chain links TRBV24-1 with TRBJ2-1; D possibly corresponds to TRBD1 (6 bases). CDR1 and CDR2 from the germline V gene are KGHDR and SFDVKD. This CDR3 is built from 15 residues. V lost 2 bases and J 6 bases, leaving 13 bases between the germline ends.

The chain has TRBV5-1 and TRBJ2-1; TRBD1 matches at 7 bases. V trimming: 0 bases; J trimming: 5 bases; junction bases outside the gene matches: 5. The germline V gene encodes CDR1 SGHRS and CDR2 YFSETQ. There are 15 residues in the CDR3. In DNA form, the CDR3 reads TGCGCCAGCAGCTTGGATGGCAGGGGGAACAATGAGCAGTTCTTC. This sequence encodes CASSLDGRGNNEQFF.

The chain combines TRBV27 with TRBJ1-5, with unresolved D. CDR1 MNHEY and CDR2 SMNVEV come from the germline V gene (reference sequence). V lost 3 bases and J lost 0, with 12 bases in between. The CDR3 is made up of 16 amino acids. This CDR3 reads CASSFSGRFSNQPQHF. The CDR3 DNA sequence: TGTGCCAGCAGTTTCTCCGGCAGGTTTAGCAATCAGCCCCAGCATTTT.

This chain links TRBV7-9 with TRBJ2-7; 13 nucleotides align to TRBD2. The germline CDR1 and CDR2 sequences are SEHNR and FQNEAQ (reference sequence). Trimming removed 6 bases from V and 0 bases from J; junction bases left unmatched: 14. The CDR3 is 19 amino acids. The CDR3 loop is CASSGGRGLAGPYSYEQYF. The CDR3 nucleotides read TGTGCCAGCAGTGGGGGTCGGGGACTAGCGGGACCCTACTCCTACGAGCAGTACTTC.

This CDR3 reads CASRTDRGRGGANVLTF. The CDR3, as DNA: TGTGCCAGTAGGACCGACCGCGGCAGAGGTGGGGCCAACGTCCTGACTTTC. The V call is TRBV19, the J call TRBJ2-6; D gene unclear. Germline loops: CDR1 LNHDA, CDR2 SQIVND (reference sequence). V lost 6 bases and J lost 3, with 18 bases in between. The CDR3 runs to 17 residues. The full variable domain, completed using reference TRBV19 and TRBJ2-6, is DGGITQSPKYLFRKEGQNVTLSCEQNLNHDAMYWYRQDPGQGLRLIYYSQIVNDFQKGDIAEGYSVSREKKESFPLTVTSAQKNPTAFYLCASRTDRGRGGANVLTFGAGSRLTVL.